The 6 T cell receptor beta chains listed next were all sequenced from one sample in a study of CD8 T cells in Susac syndrome. Roughly 0.45 to 1 ug RNA was reverse transcribed with random hexamers. MiXCR, applied by TCRdb to the immunoSEQ multiplex PCR reads, yields one record per CDR3 protein. The sample has about 210,000 distinct CDR3 sequences; approximately 94% are singletons. The source material was CD4+ T cells from PBMCs. These receptors all stem from a human donor with Susac syndrome.

This chain links TRBV30 with TRBJ1-5; 10 bases are shared with TRBD1. This CDR3 is 14 amino acids long. Germline CDR1 GTSNPN, CDR2 SVGIG (reference sequence). V lost 5 bases, J lost 2 bases, and 3 bases stayed unmatched. The chain's CDR3 is CAWGQGDGNQPQHF. In nucleotides, the CDR3 is TGTGCCTGGGGACAGGGGGATGGCAATCAGCCCCAGCATTTT. Full variable domain (outside the CDR3, taken from reference TRBV30 and TRBJ1-5): SQTIHQWPATLVQPVGSPLSLECTVEGTSNPNLYWYRQAAGRGLQLLFYSVGIGQISSEVPQNLSASRPQDRQFILSSKKLLLSDSGFYLCAWGQGDGNQPQHFGDGTRLSIL.

V usage is TRBV15 and J usage is TRBJ1-2; D call uncertain. Germline V CDR1 and CDR2: LNHNV, YYDKDF (reference sequence). This CDR3 has 14 residues. Trimming removed 3 bases from V and 5 bases from J, with 13 bases in between. CDR3: CATSRDDLGYGYTF. The DNA of the CDR3 is TGTGCCACCAGCAGGGATGATTTGGGTTATGGCTACACCTTC.

This chain uses TRBV10-3 with TRBJ1-2, with D possibly matching TRBD1 (6 bases). This CDR3 region has 14 residues. Per the germline V gene, CDR1 is ENHRY and CDR2 is SYGVKD. Trimming stripped 10 bases from V and 4 bases from J, with 19 bases between. This chain's CDR3 is CATRGGVGLYGYTF. CDR3 DNA: TGTGCCACCCGCGGGGGCGTTGGCCTCTATGGCTACACCTTC.

This chain connects TRBV24-1 to TRBJ2-1, with D perhaps TRBD1 (6 bases). This CDR3 has 17 amino acids. V dropped 4 bases and J dropped 0 bases, with 15 bases sitting between them. Per the germline V gene, CDR1 is KGHDR and CDR2 is SFDVKD. CDR3 residues: CATSDVDSIGSYNEQFF. CDR3 nucleotides: TGTGCCACCAGTGACGTGGACAGTATAGGCTCCTACAATGAGCAGTTCTTC.

The chain employs TRBV29-1 and TRBJ1-1; 9 bases are shared with TRBD1. Losses at the gene ends were 7 bases for V and 5 bases for J; bases not matched to a gene: 5. Germline CDR1 and CDR2: SQVTM and ANQGSEA. The CDR3 is made up of 12 amino acids. CDR3 bases: TGCAGCGCGAGACAGGGGGAAACTGAAGCTTTCTTT. Translation gives CSARQGETEAFF.

J is TRBJ2-1 and V is TRBV9, with 9 bases lining up with TRBD2. Losses at the gene ends were 0 bases for V and 4 bases for J; bases not matched to a gene: 5. CDR1 and CDR2 (germline): SGDLS, YYNGEE. The CDR3 loop spans 16 amino acids. In nucleotides, the CDR3 is TGTGCCAGCAGCGTAGGGCTAGCGGGGAATTACAATGAGCAGTTCTTC. Its translation is CASSVGLAGNYNEQFF.